This paragraph covers one T cell receptor (beta chain) sequence. Its antigen is still unknown. These data originate in a study of cytotoxic CD8 clonotypes in ibrutinib-treated CLL. Study in general: Of a cohort that held about a dozen relapsed/refractory and around 15 treatment-naive patients, 17 to 18 were IGHV unmutated. Study conclusions and caveats: Public clonotypes (which were uncommon) either contracted or remained stable on treatment.

V was pared by 5 bases and J by 0 bases, with 11 bases between. CDR3 length equals 14 residues. In germline, CDR1 is GTSNPN, CDR2 SVGIG (reference sequence). Assay used: immunoSEQ multiplex PCR; TCRdb lists only in-frame clones, some missing. Found here are about 22,000 clones, under 85% of them singletons; the top ten hold more than 7%. This sequence originates from a human donor with chronic lymphocytic leukemia. Sequences were derived from PBMCs, sampled before ibrutinib treatment. The chain combines TRBV30 with TRBJ1-3; D not resolved. CDR3: CAWDLSVSGNTIYF. CDR3 nucleotides: TGTGCCTGGGATCTTAGTGTCTCTGGAAACACCATATATTTT. Using reference TRBV30 and TRBJ1-3 for the parts outside the CDR3, the full variable domain is SQTIHQWPATLVQPVGSPLSLECTVEGTSNPNLYWYRQAAGRGLQLLFYSVGIGQISSEVPQNLSASRPQDRQFILSSKKLLLSDSGFYLCAWDLSVSGNTIYFGEGSWLTVV.